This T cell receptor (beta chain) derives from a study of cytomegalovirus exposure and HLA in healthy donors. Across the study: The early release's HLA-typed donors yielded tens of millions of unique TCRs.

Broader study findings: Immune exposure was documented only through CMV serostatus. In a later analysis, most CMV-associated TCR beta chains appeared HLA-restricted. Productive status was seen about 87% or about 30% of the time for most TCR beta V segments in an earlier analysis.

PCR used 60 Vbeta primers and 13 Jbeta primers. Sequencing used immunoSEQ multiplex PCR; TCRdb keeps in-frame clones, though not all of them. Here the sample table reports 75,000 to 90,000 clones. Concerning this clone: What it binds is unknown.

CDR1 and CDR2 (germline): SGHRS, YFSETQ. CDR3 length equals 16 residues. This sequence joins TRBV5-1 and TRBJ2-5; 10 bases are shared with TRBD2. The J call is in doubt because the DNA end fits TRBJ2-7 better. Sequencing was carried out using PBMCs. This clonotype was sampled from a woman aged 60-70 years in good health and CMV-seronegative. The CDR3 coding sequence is TGCGCCAGCAGCTTGGCCTACGGGACTAGCGTCGACGAGCAGTACTTC. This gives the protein CASSLAYGTSVDEQYF.